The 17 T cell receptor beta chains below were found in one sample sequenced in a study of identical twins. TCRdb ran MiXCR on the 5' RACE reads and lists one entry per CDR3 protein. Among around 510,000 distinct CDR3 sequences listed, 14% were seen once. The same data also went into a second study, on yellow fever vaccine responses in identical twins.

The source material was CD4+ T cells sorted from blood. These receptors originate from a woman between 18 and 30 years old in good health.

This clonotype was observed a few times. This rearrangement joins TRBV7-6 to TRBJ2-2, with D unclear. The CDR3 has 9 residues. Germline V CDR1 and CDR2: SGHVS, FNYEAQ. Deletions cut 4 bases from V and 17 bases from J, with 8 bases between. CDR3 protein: CASSSRQFF. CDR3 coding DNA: TGTGCCAGCAGCTCACGACAATTTTTT.

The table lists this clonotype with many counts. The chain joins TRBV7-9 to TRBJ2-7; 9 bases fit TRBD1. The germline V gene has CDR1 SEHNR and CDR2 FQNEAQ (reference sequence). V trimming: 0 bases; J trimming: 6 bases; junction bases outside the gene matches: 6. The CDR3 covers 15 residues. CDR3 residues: CASSLAGTGNVEQYF. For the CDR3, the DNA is TGTGCCAGCAGCTTAGCCGGGACAGGGAATGTCGAGCAGTACTTC.

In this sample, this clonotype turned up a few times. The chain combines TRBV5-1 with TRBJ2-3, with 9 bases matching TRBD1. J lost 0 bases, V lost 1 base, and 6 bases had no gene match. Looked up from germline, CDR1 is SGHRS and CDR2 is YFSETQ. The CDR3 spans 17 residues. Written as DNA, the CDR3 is TGCGCCAGCAGCTTGTCGGGACAGGGTCCCAGCACAGATACGCAGTATTTT. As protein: CASSLSGQGPSTDTQYF.

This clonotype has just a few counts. Here the CDR3 reads CASSLRISYEQYF. The CDR3 nucleotides read TGTGCCAGCAGCTTACGGATCAGCTACGAGCAGTACTTC. The chain links TRBV13 to TRBJ2-7; no reliable D call. The CDR3 spans 13 residues. Germline V gene data show CDR1 as PRHDT and CDR2 as FYEKMQ (reference sequence). V lost 2 bases and J lost 3, with 8 bases in between.

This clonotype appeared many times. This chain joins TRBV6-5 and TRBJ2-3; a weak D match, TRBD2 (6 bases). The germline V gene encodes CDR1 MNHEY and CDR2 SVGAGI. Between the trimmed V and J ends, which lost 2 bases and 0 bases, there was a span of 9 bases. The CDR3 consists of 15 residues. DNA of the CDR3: TGTGCCAGCAGTTACGGCGGGGTTAGCACAGATACGCAGTATTTT. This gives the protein CASSYGGVSTDTQYF.

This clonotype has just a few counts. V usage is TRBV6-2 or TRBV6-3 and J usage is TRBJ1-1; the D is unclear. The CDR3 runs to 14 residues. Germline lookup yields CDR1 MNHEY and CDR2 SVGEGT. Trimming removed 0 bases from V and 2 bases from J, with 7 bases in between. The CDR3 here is CASSYSISNTEAFF. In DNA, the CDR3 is TGTGCCAGCAGTTACTCGATTTCCAACACTGAAGCTTTCTTT.

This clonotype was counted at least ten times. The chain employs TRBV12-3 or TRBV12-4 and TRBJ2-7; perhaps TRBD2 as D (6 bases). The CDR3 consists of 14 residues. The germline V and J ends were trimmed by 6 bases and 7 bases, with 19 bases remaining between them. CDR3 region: CASRSGTQPREQYF. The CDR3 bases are TGTGCCAGCAGGTCCGGGACTCAGCCCAGGGAGCAGTACTTC.

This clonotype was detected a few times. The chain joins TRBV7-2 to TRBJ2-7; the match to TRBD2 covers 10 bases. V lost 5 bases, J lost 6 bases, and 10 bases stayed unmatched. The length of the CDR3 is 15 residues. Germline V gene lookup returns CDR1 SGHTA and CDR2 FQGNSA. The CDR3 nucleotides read TGTGCCAGCAGCCCCAGCGGGAGGGTTTCTGTCGAGCAGTACTTC. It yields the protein CASSPSGRVSVEQYF.

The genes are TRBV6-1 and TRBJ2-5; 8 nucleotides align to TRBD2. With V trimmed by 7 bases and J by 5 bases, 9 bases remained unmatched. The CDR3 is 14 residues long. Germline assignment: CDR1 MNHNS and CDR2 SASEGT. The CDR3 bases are TGTGCCAGCAACATTACGCCGGGAGGGGAGACCCAGTACTTC. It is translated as CASNITPGGETQYF.

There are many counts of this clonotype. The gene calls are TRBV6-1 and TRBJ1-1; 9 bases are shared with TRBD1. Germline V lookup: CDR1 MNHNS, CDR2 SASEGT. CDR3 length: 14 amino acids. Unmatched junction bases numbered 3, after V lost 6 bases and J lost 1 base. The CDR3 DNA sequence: TGTGCCAGCAGACTACAGGGGGCGAACACTGAAGCTTTCTTT. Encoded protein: CASRLQGANTEAFF.

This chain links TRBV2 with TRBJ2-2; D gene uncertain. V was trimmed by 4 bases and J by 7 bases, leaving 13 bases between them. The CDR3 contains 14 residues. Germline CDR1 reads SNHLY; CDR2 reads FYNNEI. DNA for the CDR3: TGTGCCAGCAGTGTAGGCAGTTTAAGCGGGGAGCTGTTTTTT. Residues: CASSVGSLSGELFF.

The CDR3, as DNA: TGTGCCAGCAGCCACAGAAGGACTAGGGGAAAGGAGACCCAGTACTTC. Translated, it gives CASSHRRTRGKETQYF. The chain employs TRBV11-2 and TRBJ2-5; 7 nucleotides match TRBD2. After removal of 5 bases from V and 5 bases from J, the junction contained 14 bases not matched to a gene. Per the germline V gene, CDR1 is SGHAT and CDR2 is FQNNGV. This CDR3 has 16 amino acids.

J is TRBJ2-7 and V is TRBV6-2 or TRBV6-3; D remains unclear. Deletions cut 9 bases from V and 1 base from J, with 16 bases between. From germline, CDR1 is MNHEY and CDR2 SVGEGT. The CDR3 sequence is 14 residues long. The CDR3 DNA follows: TGTGCCAGTCACCCGAGTGGGCTATCCTACGAGCAGTACTTC. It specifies CASHPSGLSYEQYF.

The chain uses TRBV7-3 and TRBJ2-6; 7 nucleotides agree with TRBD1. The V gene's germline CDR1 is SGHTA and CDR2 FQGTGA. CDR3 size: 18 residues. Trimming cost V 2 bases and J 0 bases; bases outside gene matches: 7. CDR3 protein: CASSLYRDSFSGANVLTF. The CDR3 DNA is TGTGCCAGCAGCTTATATCGGGACAGTTTCTCTGGGGCCAACGTCCTGACTTTC.

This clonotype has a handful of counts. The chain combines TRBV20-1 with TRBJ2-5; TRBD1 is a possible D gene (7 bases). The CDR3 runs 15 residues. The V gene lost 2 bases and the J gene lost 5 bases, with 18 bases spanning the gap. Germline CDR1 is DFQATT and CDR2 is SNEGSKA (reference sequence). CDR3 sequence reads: CSARPPTGRKETQYF. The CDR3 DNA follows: TGCAGTGCTAGACCACCGACAGGGAGGAAGGAGACCCAGTACTTC.

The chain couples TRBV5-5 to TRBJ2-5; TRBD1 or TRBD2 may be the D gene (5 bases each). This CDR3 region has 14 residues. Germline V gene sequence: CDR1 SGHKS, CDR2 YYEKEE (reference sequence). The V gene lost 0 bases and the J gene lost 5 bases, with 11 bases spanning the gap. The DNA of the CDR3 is TGTGCCAGCAGCTTGGCTCAGGGAGTTGAGACCCAGTACTTC. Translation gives CASSLAQGVETQYF.

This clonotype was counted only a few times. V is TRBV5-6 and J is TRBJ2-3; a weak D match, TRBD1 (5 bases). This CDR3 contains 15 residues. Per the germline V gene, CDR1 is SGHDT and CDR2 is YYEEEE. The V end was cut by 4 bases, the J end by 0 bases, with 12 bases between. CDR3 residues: CASSTLGASTDTQYF. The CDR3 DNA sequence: TGTGCCAGCAGCACCCTAGGGGCAAGCACAGATACGCAGTATTTT.